These T cell receptor beta chains were read from a single sample in a study of blood T cell repertoires in COVID-19. The data were produced by immunoSEQ multiplex PCR, yet TCRdb's version contains in-frame clones alone and is incomplete. This table has about 120,000 clones, roughly 90% appearing once. Sequenced input: peripheral blood. The origin of the receptors is a woman aged 55-69 years with COVID-19, enrolled during active disease. CDR3s include the opening cysteine and the closing phenylalanine or tryptophan. A D gene is named only where the DNA matches it firmly. Clone size, where shown, is once, few, many, or a class for clones that have expanded.

j_call	d_call	clone_size	v_call	cdr3_nt	cdr3_aa
TRBJ2-3	NA	NA	TRBV7-3	TGTGCCAGCAGCCGGTCCCGGTCAGATACGCAGTATTTT	CASSRSRSDTQYF
TRBJ1-4	NA	NA	TRBV2	TGTGCCAGCAGTGAAGCGCTAGGGACAACAACTAATGAAAAACTGTTTTTT	CASSEALGTTTNEKLFF
TRBJ1-6	TRBD1	NA	TRBV9	TGTGCCAGCAGCGGGGAGACAGGGGGCGCCCATAATTCACCCCTCCACTTT	CASSGETGGAHNSPLHF
TRBJ1-3	NA	NA	TRBV10-3	TGTGCCATCAGTGAGAAGTTGGGGGCTGGGAGTAACACCATATATTTT	CAISEKLGAGSNTIYF
TRBJ2-7	TRBD1	once	TRBV5-1	TGCGCCAGCAGCTTAGGACAGGGGGCGTACGAGCAGTACTTC	CASSLGQGAYEQYF
TRBJ2-1	NA	once	TRBV3-1/TRBV3-2	TGTGCCAGCAGCCCCCTGCCCAGCGTTGGGAATGAGCAGTTCTTC	CASSPLPSVGNEQFF
TRBJ1-2	NA	NA	TRBV9	TGTGCCAGCAGCGGAACAGGGTACTATGGCTACACCTTC	CASSGTGYYGYTF
TRBJ2-3	TRBD2	NA	TRBV6-5	TGTGCCAGCAGGGATAGCGGGGATACGCAGTATTTT	CASRDSGDTQYF
TRBJ2-3	TRBD1	NA	TRBV11-3	TGTGCCAGCAGCTTGGGACAGGGGCGCACAGATACGCAGTATTTT	CASSLGQGRTDTQYF
TRBJ1-1	NA	NA	TRBV5-4	TGTGCCAGCAGTCTTAGAGACACTGAAGCTTTCTTT	CASSLRDTEAFF
TRBJ2-4	TRBD2	NA	TRBV6-1	TGTGCCAGCAGTGAAGCTTTAGCGGGGGCGTCTTCCCCGCAAAACATTCAGTACTTC	CASSEALAGASSPQNIQYF
TRBJ1-2	TRBD1	NA	TRBV14	TGTGCCAGCAGCCAGGCGACAGGGGCGATCTATGGCTACACCTTC	CASSQATGAIYGYTF
TRBJ1-2	NA	NA	TRBV16	TGTGCCAGCAGCCAATCGGCAGGGGACTATGGCTACACCTTC	CASSQSAGDYGYTF
TRBJ1-2	NA	NA	TRBV6-4	TGTGCCAGCAGTGTGTCGGCAGGGCAAAACTATGGCTACACCTTC	CASSVSAGQNYGYTF
TRBJ1-1	NA	NA	TRBV9	TGTGCCAGTCGGGGGGAGGGTTTCGGATACACTGAAGCTTTCTTT	CASRGEGFGYTEAFF
TRBJ2-2	TRBD1	NA	TRBV5-5	TGTGCCAGCAGCTTTGACAGGGCGAGTGGGGAGCTGTTTTTT	CASSFDRASGELFF
TRBJ1-2	NA	NA	TRBV27	TGTGCCAGCAGTCTTACAGGGAACTATGGCTACACCTTC	CASSLTGNYGYTF
TRBJ1-2	NA	NA	TRBV19	TGTGCCAGTAGTTATAGACAGACTAACTATGGCTACACCTTC	CASSYRQTNYGYTF
TRBJ2-1	TRBD2	NA	TRBV9	TGTGCCAGCAGCGCCTCCGGGACTAGCAATGAGCAGTTCTTC	CASSASGTSNEQFF
TRBJ2-7	TRBD1	NA	TRBV7-9	TGTGCCAGCAGCTCAGACCCGGGGACAGGGACATCTGACGAGCAGTACTTC	CASSSDPGTGTSDEQYF
TRBJ2-3	NA	NA	TRBV19	TGTGCCAGTAGTATACAGGCAGGGTCAGATACGCAGTATTTT	CASSIQAGSDTQYF
TRBJ1-2	TRBD1	NA	TRBV25-1	TGTGCCAGCCGAGAGACAGGGGGAAACTATGGCTACACCTTC	CASRETGGNYGYTF
TRBJ2-1	TRBD1	NA	TRBV6-5	TGTGCCAGCAGTTACTCGGGACAGGGTATCGGTGAGCAGTTCTTC	CASSYSGQGIGEQFF
TRBJ1-2	NA	NA	TRBV6-5	TGTGCCAGCAGTTCGCTAAGCGACGGAGCTAACTATGGCTACACCTTC	CASSSLSDGANYGYTF
TRBJ2-5	NA	NA	TRBV9	TGTGCCAGCAGCGCTGACAGTGAAGAGACCCAGTACTTC	CASSADSEETQYF
TRBJ2-7	TRBD1	NA	TRBV5-5	TGTGCCAGCAGCCTCGCCGGGACAGGGAACGAGCAGTACTTC	CASSLAGTGNEQYF
TRBJ2-1	TRBD2	once	TRBV5-1	TGCGCCAGCAGCTTGGTGAGCGGGGGGGCCAATGAGCAGTTCTTC	CASSLVSGGANEQFF